The entry below gives a single TCR beta chain sequence along with its context. Germline CDR1 is LNHDA and CDR2 is SQIVND (reference sequence). This CDR3 comprises 16 residues. The germline V and J ends were trimmed by 4 bases and 0 bases, with 12 bases remaining between them. Sequenced by immunoSEQ multiplex PCR; TCRdb stores in-frame clones only, minus some. The table has about 93,000 clones, 70% to 90% seen once; the top ten hold roughly 20%. This sample was included in a study of blood T cell repertoires in COVID-19. Sequencing was carried out using peripheral blood. J is TRBJ1-4 and V is TRBV19; D is unresolved. This TCR was sampled from a woman of 80 years or more with acute or convalescent COVID-19. DNA of the CDR3: TGTGCCAGTAGTACGGCGGACTCTACAACTAATGAAAAACTGTTTTTT. Translation gives CASSTADSTTNEKLFF.